Listed here are 25 T cell receptor beta chains from one sample, sequenced in a study of CD8 T cells in ankylosing spondylitis. Study results and limitations: Roughly eight highly homologous variants made up a TCR beta motif that seemed to typify ankylosing spondylitis blood.

These receptors have no known antigen. TCRdb used MiXCR to reprocess the 5' RACE reads, holding one entry per CDR3 protein. The repertoire holds about 210,000 distinct CDR3 sequences, with around 7.9% as singletons. The sequenced sample consisted of blood, either unsorted or a sorted T cell fraction (not recorded which). These receptors were taken from a male donor with ankylosing spondylitis.

The CDR3 nucleotides are TGTGCCAGCAGCTTAGTGAGCACCGGGGAGCTGTTTTTT. This sequence encodes CASSLVSTGELFF. V and J are TRBV11-2 and TRBJ2-2; no clear D gene. Trimming shortened V by 1 base and J by 4 bases, and 4 bases separated the two germline ends. CDR1 and CDR2 (germline): SGHAT, FQNNGV. The CDR3 is made up of 13 amino acids.

This clonotype turned up a few times. The J gene is TRBJ2-7, the V gene TRBV27; a possible D gene is TRBD1 (6 bases). The germline gives CDR1 MNHEY, CDR2 SMNVEV (reference sequence). Trimming pared 5 bases from V and 3 bases from J, leaving 11 bases between. CDR3 length: 13 amino acids. CDR3 coding DNA: TGTGCCAGCAGTCCAGGGGTTGGCTACGAGCAGTACTTC. Translated: CASSPGVGYEQYF.

This clonotype has a count of ten or more. The chain links TRBV28 to TRBJ2-2; D might be TRBD1 (5 bases). With 2 bases removed from V and 2 bases from J, the gap between germline ends came to 9 bases. The V gene's germline CDR1 is MDHEN and CDR2 SYDVKM. CDR3 length: 15 amino acids. The CDR3 region has the DNA TGTGCCAGCAGTTTAAACCAGGGTAACACCGGGGAGCTGTTTTTT. Amino acid sequence: CASSLNQGNTGELFF.

This clonotype was seen ten or more times. This sequence joins TRBV20-1 and TRBJ2-7; TRBD1 matches 8 bases. The CDR3 covers 15 residues. Germline-derived CDR1 and CDR2 are DFQATT and SNEGSKA (reference sequence). V shed 5 bases and J 2 bases; nucleotides not matched to a gene: 11. CDR3 protein: CSAYDRGRLPYEQYF. CDR3 nucleotides: TGCAGTGCTTATGACAGGGGTAGGCTCCCCTACGAGCAGTACTTC.

This clonotype was recorded at least ten times. This may come from a read error, since a much larger clone is one base off. The rearrangement joins TRBV20-1 to TRBJ2-7, with TRBD2 as a possible D gene (5 bases). The CDR3 is 15 amino acids. Germline CDR1 is DFQATT and CDR2 is SNEGSKA (reference sequence). The chain's CDR3 is CSARALEGFSYEQSF. The CDR3 DNA reads as TGCAGTGCTAGAGCCCTAGAGGGCTTCTCCTACGAGCAGTCCTTC.

This clonotype was seen repeatedly, ten times or more. V usage is TRBV11-1 and J usage is TRBJ1-1; a weak D match, TRBD1 (6 bases). In germline, CDR1 is SGHAT, CDR2 FQDESV (reference sequence). V dropped 2 bases and J dropped 2 bases, with 9 bases sitting between them. The CDR3 totals 14 residues. CDR3 sequence reads: CASSLTGGNTEAFF. The CDR3, as DNA: TGTGCCAGCAGCTTAACGGGGGGCAACACTGAAGCTTTCTTT.

This clonotype has at least ten counts. The missing conserved phenylalanine or tryptophan at the end of this CDR3 makes a read error likely. The chain couples TRBV7-9 to TRBJ1-2; 10 bases line up with TRBD1. The germline V gene encodes CDR1 SEHNR and CDR2 FQNEAQ (reference sequence). CDR3 size: 14 residues. V trimming: 1 base; J trimming: 7 bases; junction bases outside the gene matches: 3. The CDR3 DNA follows: TGTGCCAGCAGCTTAGGACAGGGGGCCTTTGGCTACACCATC. Translation gives CASSLGQGAFGYTI.

This clonotype was recorded many times. The rearrangement links TRBV10-3 to TRBJ1-1, with D hard to call. Trimming left V 6 bases short and J 0 bases short, with 5 bases between. Germline V lookup: CDR1 ENHRY, CDR2 SYGVKD. This CDR3 is built from 12 residues. CDR3 residues: CAIRTLNTEAFF. The CDR3 DNA reads as TGTGCCATCAGGACCCTGAACACTGAAGCTTTCTTT.

This clonotype was counted ten times or more. The V and J genes are TRBV27 and TRBJ2-7; 9 nucleotides agree with TRBD2. Germline lookup yields CDR1 MNHEY and CDR2 SMNVEV (reference sequence). J was trimmed by 2 bases and V by 4 bases; bases with no gene match: 3. The CDR3 has 14 residues. CDR3: CASSSASGAYEQYF. The CDR3 DNA reads TGTGCCAGCAGTTCTGCTAGCGGGGCCTACGAGCAGTACTTC.

This clonotype was picked up many times. The CDR3 here is CASSLTQSGELFF. The DNA for the CDR3 is TGCGCCAGCAGCTTGACACAATCCGGGGAGCTGTTTTTT. The gene calls are TRBV5-1 and TRBJ2-2, with no clear D. The germline V and J ends were trimmed by 1 base and 6 bases, with 7 bases remaining between them. Looked up from germline, CDR1 is SGHRS and CDR2 is YFSETQ. The CDR3 contains 13 residues.

There are many counts of this clonotype. The genes are TRBV4-1 and TRBJ2-3; D might be TRBD2 (6 bases). CDR1 and CDR2 (germline): MGHRA, YSYEKL. CDR3 length equals 18 residues. V was trimmed by 0 bases and J by 2 bases, leaving 18 bases between them. The CDR3 loop is CASSQDRAGSLLTDTQYF. The CDR3 region has the DNA TGCGCCAGCAGCCAAGATAGGGCGGGATCCCTGCTCACAGATACGCAGTATTTT.

Many counts were recorded for this clonotype. This chain uses TRBV20-1 with TRBJ2-7; the D call may be TRBD1 or TRBD2 (5 bases each). Trimming took 5 bases from V and 0 from J, leaving 14 bases between them. The CDR3 length is 14 residues. The V gene's germline CDR1 is DFQATT and CDR2 SNEGSKA (reference sequence). CDR3 protein: CSAEKQDFSYEQYF. The CDR3 DNA reads as TGCAGTGCTGAAAAACAGGACTTCTCCTACGAGCAGTACTTC.

This chain connects TRBV6-2 or TRBV6-3 to TRBJ2-5; D is uncertain. With 8 bases removed from V and 1 base from J, the gap between germline ends came to 11 bases. Germline assignment: CDR1 MNHEY and CDR2 SVGEGT. The CDR3 consists of 13 residues. CDR3 residues: CASGSLTQETQYF. The CDR3 DNA reads as TGTGCCAGCGGAAGCCTCACCCAAGAGACCCAGTACTTC.

This clonotype has ten or more counts. This chain uses TRBV29-1 with TRBJ2-1; D is unclear. V lost 2 bases, J lost 8 bases, and 4 bases lay in between. Germline CDR1 and CDR2: SQVTM and ANQGSEA. The CDR3 is 10 residues long. CDR3 in amino acids: CSVEIHEQFF. CDR3 in DNA: TGCAGCGTTGAAATACATGAGCAGTTCTTC.

This clonotype was seen many times. The rearrangement uses TRBV29-1 and TRBJ2-3; 10 bases are a match to TRBD2. V lost 7 bases and J lost 4; bases outside the gene matches: 14. Germline lookup yields CDR1 SQVTM and CDR2 ANQGSEA. The CDR3 runs to 16 residues. For the CDR3, the DNA is TGCAGCGCCGGCAGAGAGGTAGCGGGAGGCCCAGATACGCAGTATTTT. Its protein product is CSAGREVAGGPDTQYF.

This clonotype was detected ten times or more. CDR3 in amino acids: CAISPTDPPREQFF. CDR3 DNA sequence: TGTGCCATCAGTCCCACGGACCCCCCCCGTGAGCAGTTCTTC. The J gene is TRBJ2-1, the V gene TRBV10-3; D gene unclear. CDR1 and CDR2 (germline): ENHRY, SYGVKD. Trimming shortened V by 5 bases and J by 9 bases, and 17 bases separated the two germline ends. CDR3 size: 14 residues.

In its sample, this clonotype was seen many times. The genes are TRBV29-1 and TRBJ1-1, with D possibly TRBD1 on 6 matching bases. Germline V gene sequence: CDR1 SQVTM, CDR2 ANQGSEA. Trimming cost V 5 bases and J 1 base, with 11 bases left between them. The CDR3 loop spans 13 amino acids. The CDR3 sequence: CSVYGQRNTEAFF. For the CDR3, the DNA is TGCAGCGTTTACGGACAGAGGAACACTGAAGCTTTCTTT.

Ten or more counts support this clonotype. V is TRBV25-1 and J is TRBJ2-7, with TRBD2 matching over 12 bases. Germline V CDR1 and CDR2: MGHDK, SYGVNS. CDR3 size: 16 residues. J was trimmed by 7 bases and V by 3 bases; bases with no gene match: 10. Here the CDR3 reads CASSDPFRLAGVEQYF. The CDR3 DNA reads as TGTGCCAGCAGTGACCCATTCAGACTAGCGGGAGTTGAGCAGTACTTC.

This clonotype has a count of ten or more. This chain links TRBV27 with TRBJ2-7; D unclear. Trimming pared 2 bases from V and 2 bases from J, leaving 7 bases between. Germline-derived CDR1 and CDR2 are MNHEY and SMNVEV (reference sequence). The CDR3 runs to 13 residues. The CDR3 region is CASSLLGTYEQYF. CDR3 nucleotide sequence: TGTGCCAGCAGTTTACTGGGGACCTACGAGCAGTACTTC.

J is TRBJ2-5 and V is TRBV3-1; the match to TRBD2 covers 16 bases. The CDR3 runs to 19 residues. In germline, CDR1 is LGHDT, CDR2 YNNKEL (reference sequence). The ends lost 5 bases at V and 4 bases at J; junction bases unmatched: 13. Here the CDR3 DNA reads TGTGCCAGCAGCGCCTCCGGGACTAGCGGGAGGGCCGATAGAGAGACCCAGTACTTC. Encoded protein: CASSASGTSGRADRETQYF.

Ten or more counts support this clonotype. The V gene is TRBV6-2 or TRBV6-3, the J gene TRBJ2-7; D not resolved. The germline V gene has CDR1 MNHEY and CDR2 SVGEGT. This CDR3 has 18 residues. Trimming took 2 bases from V and 0 from J, leaving 20 bases between them. CDR3 in DNA: TGTGCCAGCAGTTACCCTCTCAAGATCGAACCCAACTCCTACGAGCAGTACTTC. This translates into CASSYPLKIEPNSYEQYF.

The chain is built from TRBV6-5 and TRBJ2-1, with 10 bases that match TRBD2. The CDR3 has 19 amino acids. Trimming at V came to 0 bases and at J to 4 bases, leaving 12 bases not matched to a gene. CDR1 and CDR2 from the germline V gene are MNHEY and SVGAGI. CDR3 DNA sequence: TGTGCCAGCAGTTACTCCGGGGTCAGAGGAGCGGGGGGGTACAATGAGCAGTTCTTC. Protein: CASSYSGVRGAGGYNEQFF.

This clonotype was seen ten or more times. The chain uses TRBV12-3 or TRBV12-4 and TRBJ1-1, with no clear D. Trimming shortened V by 2 bases and J by 2 bases, and 12 bases separated the two germline ends. The CDR3 loop spans 15 amino acids. CDR3: CASSLSYKANTEAFF. CDR3 sequence (DNA): TGTGCCAGCAGTTTATCGTATAAGGCAAACACTGAAGCTTTCTTT.

There are a few counts of this clonotype. The V gene is TRBV15, the J gene TRBJ1-2; 12 nucleotides align to TRBD1. With V trimmed by 1 base and J by 7 bases, 7 bases remained unmatched. The CDR3 covers 16 residues. From germline, CDR1 is LNHNV and CDR2 YYDKDF (reference sequence). CDR3 coding DNA: TGTGCCACCAGCAGAGGGGACAGGGGGCGAAGTGGTGGCTACACCTTC. Protein sequence: CATSRGDRGRSGGYTF. Full variable domain (outside the CDR3, taken from reference TRBV15 and TRBJ1-2): DAMVIQNPRYQVTQFGKPVTLSCSQTLNHNVMYWYQQKSSQAPKLLFHYYDKDFNNEADTPDNFQSRRPNTSFCFLDIRSPGLGDTAMYLCATSRGDRGRSGGYTFGSGTRLTVV.

Ten or more counts support this clonotype. Its ends do not fully match the called genes, so a read error is possible. The CDR3 reads CASSSLGQNPFF. CDR3 nucleotides: TGTGCCAGCAGCTCCCTGGGACAGAACCCTTTCTTC. The genes are TRBV9 and TRBJ1-2, with 7 bases aligning to TRBD1. The CDR3 spans 12 residues. Germline values: CDR1 SGDLS, CDR2 YYNGEE.